The 19 T cell receptor beta chains below come from one sample, sequenced in a study of glioma-infiltrating T cells after dendritic cell vaccination. The assay was immunoSEQ multiplex PCR, and TCRdb's table has in-frame clones only and misses some. The sample contains 30,000 to 40,000 clones, approximately 82% of which appear only once. Sequencing was performed on blood, taken before dendritic cell vaccination. Source of these receptors: a human donor with glioblastoma.

This clone was observed a single time. The chain is built from TRBV9 and TRBJ2-2, with D perhaps matching TRBD1 (5 bases). This CDR3 spans 15 amino acids. Germline assignment: CDR1 SGDLS and CDR2 YYNGEE. V lost 4 bases, J lost 1 base, and 11 bases lay in between. The CDR3 reads CASSLLQGNTGELFF. Written as DNA, the CDR3 is TGTGCCAGCAGCTTACTTCAGGGGAACACCGGGGAGCTGTTTTTT. Full variable domain (remainder filled in from reference TRBV9 and TRBJ2-2): DSGVTQTPKHLITATGQRVTLRCSPRSGDLSVYWYQQSLDQGLQFLIQYYNGEERAKGNILERFSAQQFPDLHSELNLSSLELGDSALYFCASSLLQGNTGELFFGEGSRLTVL.

This clone was seen more than once but under ten times. This sequence joins TRBV5-4 and TRBJ1-1; tentative D call: TRBD1 (6 bases). Germline V gene data show CDR1 as SGHNT and CDR2 as YYREEE (reference sequence). V was trimmed by 2 bases and J by 1 base, leaving 9 bases between them. This CDR3 is built from 14 residues. The CDR3 DNA sequence: TGTGCCAGCAGCTTTTCGACAGGGAACACTGAAGCTTTCTTT. Translation gives CASSFSTGNTEAFF.

The chain is built from TRBV5-1 and TRBJ2-3, with 9 bases identical to TRBD2. The V and J ends lost 0 bases and 7 bases, in that order; junction bases with no gene match: 6. This CDR3 spans 15 amino acids. CDR1 and CDR2 (germline): SGHRS, YFSETQ. This CDR3 reads CASSLGRGGQYTQYF. The CDR3 DNA sequence: TGCGCCAGCAGCTTGGGGCGGGGGGGCCAATATACGCAGTATTTT.

This chain connects TRBV11-3 to TRBJ1-6; 7 bases line up with TRBD1. The CDR3 totals 14 residues. Germline CDR1 and CDR2: SGHNT and YENEEA. Trimming took 5 bases from V and 7 from J; bases not matched to a gene: 5. The DNA of the CDR3 is TGTGCCAGCAGCATGGGACAGCCCAATTCACCCCTCCACTTT. Its protein is CASSMGQPNSPLHF. The whole variable domain, filled in from reference TRBV11-3 and TRBJ1-6, reads EAGVVQSPRYKIIEKKQPVAFWCNPISGHNTLYWYLQNLGQGPELLIRYENEEAVDDSQLPKDRFSAERLKGVDSTLKIQPAELGDSAVYLCASSMGQPNSPLHFGNGTRLTVT.

The CDR3 DNA reads TGTGCCAGCAGTAATACAGGGGCGGTGGGCGAGCAGTACTTC. Encoded protein: CASSNTGAVGEQYF. V gene TRBV6-5 combines with J gene TRBJ2-7; TRBD1 matches at 7 bases. The CDR3 runs to 14 residues. Trimming took 5 bases from V and 6 from J; bases not matched to a gene: 10. CDR1 and CDR2 (germline): MNHEY, SVGAGI.

The chain has TRBV5-4 and TRBJ2-4; TRBD1 aligns across 7 bases. With V trimmed by 1 base and J by 6 bases, 1 base remained unmatched. The CDR3 runs to 13 residues. Germline V gene sequence: CDR1 SGHNT, CDR2 YYREEE (reference sequence). This CDR3 is CASSLRDRNIQYF. Written as DNA, the CDR3 is TGTGCCAGCAGCTTGAGGGACAGAAACATTCAGTACTTC. Variable domain in full (rest from reference TRBV5-4 and TRBJ2-4): ETGVTQSPTHLIKTRGQQVTLRCSSQSGHNTVSWYQQALGQGPQFIFQYYREEENGRGNFPPRFSGLQFPNYSSELNVNALELDDSALYLCASSLRDRNIQYFGAGTRLSVL.

The J gene is TRBJ1-2, the V gene TRBV19; perhaps TRBD1 as D (6 bases). Germline CDR1 is LNHDA and CDR2 is SQIVND (reference sequence). Trimming took off 5 bases at V and 4 bases at J, with 11 bases between the two ends. This CDR3 comprises 13 residues. The CDR3 sequence: CASSSGVGYGYTF. CDR3 DNA sequence: TGTGCCAGTAGTTCAGGGGTCGGCTATGGCTACACCTTC.

The chain combines TRBV2 with TRBJ2-7, with TRBD1 matching over 7 bases. The V gene end was trimmed by 3 bases and the J gene end by 0 bases; junction bases not matched to a gene: 2. Looked up from germline, CDR1 is SNHLY and CDR2 is FYNNEI. CDR3 length: 14 residues. The CDR3 DNA is TGTGCCAGCAGTGACGGGGACAGCTCCTACGAGCAGTACTTC. Translation: CASSDGDSSYEQYF.

The gene calls are TRBV5-1 and TRBJ2-5, with D maybe TRBD2 (5 bases). In germline, CDR1 is SGHRS, CDR2 YFSETQ. This CDR3 contains 12 residues. The germline V and J ends were trimmed by 3 bases and 5 bases, with 8 bases remaining between them. The CDR3 is CASSSSLETQYF. As DNA, the CDR3 is TGCGCCAGCAGCTCTAGCCTCGAGACCCAGTACTTC.

The chain recombines TRBV7-9 with TRBJ2-3; TRBD1 matches 9 bases. After removal of 7 bases from V and 6 bases from J, the junction contained 5 bases not matched to a gene. Germline V gives CDR1 SEHNR, CDR2 FQNEAQ (reference sequence). The CDR3 is 13 residues long. CDR3 DNA sequence: TGTGCCAGCATACAGGGGGCAGGGGATACGCAGTATTTT. It encodes CASIQGAGDTQYF.

This clone was seen once. The chain carries TRBV9 and TRBJ2-3; a weak D match, TRBD1 (6 bases). V gave up 3 bases and J gave up 1 base, with 9 bases separating them. Per germline, CDR1 SGDLS and CDR2 YYNGEE. This CDR3 is built from 14 residues. CDR3 DNA sequence: TGTGCCAGCAGCGCTAGACAGGGCACAGATACGCAGTATTTT. It specifies CASSARQGTDTQYF. The whole variable domain, filled in from reference TRBV9 and TRBJ2-3, reads DSGVTQTPKHLITATGQRVTLRCSPRSGDLSVYWYQQSLDQGLQFLIQYYNGEERAKGNILERFSAQQFPDLHSELNLSSLELGDSALYFCASSARQGTDTQYFGPGTRLTVL.

The chain couples TRBV5-1 to TRBJ2-3, with D perhaps matching TRBD1 (6 bases). Looked up from germline, CDR1 is SGHRS and CDR2 is YFSETQ. The CDR3 totals 17 residues. Trimming took 4 bases from V and 2 from J, leaving 20 bases between them. This CDR3 is CASSVEAGEAFTDTQYF. The CDR3 coding sequence is TGCGCCAGCAGCGTCGAAGCAGGGGAAGCCTTCACAGATACGCAGTATTTT.

The chain links TRBV5-1 to TRBJ1-1; 8 bases are a match to TRBD1. Per the germline V gene, CDR1 is SGHRS and CDR2 is YFSETQ. The CDR3 contains 17 residues. The J segment lost 3 bases and the V segment lost 0 bases, leaving 10 bases of the junction unmatched. The CDR3 DNA sequence: TGCGCCAGCAGCTTGGGAGCCTGGACAGGGACGGACACTGAAGCTTTCTTT. Its protein product is CASSLGAWTGTDTEAFF.

The chain employs TRBV11-3 and TRBJ2-5, with TRBD2 identical over 8 bases. The DNA end is a closer match to TRBJ2-7, so the J assignment may be wrong. Germline CDR1 and CDR2: SGHNT and YENEEA. This CDR3 has 16 residues. CDR3 bases: TGTGCCAGCAGCTTAGGAGACCCGGGACTAGTCTACGAGCAGTACTTC. Protein product: CASSLGDPGLVYEQYF.

The rearrangement joins TRBV6-5 to TRBJ1-4, with TRBD1 as a possible D gene (5 bases). Trimming removed 4 bases from V and 8 bases from J, with 11 bases in between. In germline, CDR1 is MNHEY, CDR2 SVGAGI. CDR3 length: 13 residues. The DNA of the CDR3 is TGTGCCAGCAGTTTGGGGCGTGAGGAAAAACTGTTTTTT. Translation gives CASSLGREEKLFF.

This clone was seen once. V usage is TRBV11-3 and J usage is TRBJ1-1; weak D call: TRBD1 (5 bases). Germline loops: CDR1 SGHNT, CDR2 YENEEA. The CDR3 covers 18 residues. V dropped 0 bases and J dropped 1 base, with 18 bases sitting between them. The DNA for the CDR3 is TGTGCCAGCAGCTTAGAGGGTCGTTGGGGGGAAAAGAACACTGAAGCTTTCTTT. Protein: CASSLEGRWGEKNTEAFF. Based on the CDR3 plus reference TRBV11-3 and TRBJ1-1, the full variable domain is EAGVVQSPRYKIIEKKQPVAFWCNPISGHNTLYWYLQNLGQGPELLIRYENEEAVDDSQLPKDRFSAERLKGVDSTLKIQPAELGDSAVYLCASSLEGRWGEKNTEAFFGQGTRLTVV.

V and J are TRBV4-3 and TRBJ2-7; TRBD2 is a possible D gene (6 bases). Looked up from germline, CDR1 is LGHNA and CDR2 is YSLEER. The CDR3 spans 16 residues. V was pared by 0 bases and J by 2 bases, with 14 bases between. The CDR3 loop is CASSQEWGDRAYEQYF. CDR3 DNA: TGCGCCAGCAGCCAAGAGTGGGGGGACCGAGCCTACGAGCAGTACTTC.

A single count supports this clone. J is TRBJ1-1 and V is TRBV4-1, with D uncertain. This CDR3 has 15 amino acids. The V end was cut by 3 bases, the J end by 5 bases, with 16 bases between. Germline CDR1 and CDR2: MGHRA and YSYEKL. The chain's CDR3 is CASSHEPHSTTEAFF. The CDR3 bases are TGCGCCAGCAGCCACGAGCCCCACAGCACTACTGAAGCTTTCTTT.

The gene calls are TRBV25-1 and TRBJ2-5, with TRBD1 matching 9 bases. J gave up 7 bases and V 3 bases, and 12 bases lay outside the gene matches. The V gene's germline CDR1 is MGHDK and CDR2 SYGVNS. The CDR3 has 16 residues. DNA for the CDR3: TGTGCCAGCAGTGAGCCCGGGACAGGGTCGCAGGGGACCCAGTACTTC. As protein: CASSEPGTGSQGTQYF.